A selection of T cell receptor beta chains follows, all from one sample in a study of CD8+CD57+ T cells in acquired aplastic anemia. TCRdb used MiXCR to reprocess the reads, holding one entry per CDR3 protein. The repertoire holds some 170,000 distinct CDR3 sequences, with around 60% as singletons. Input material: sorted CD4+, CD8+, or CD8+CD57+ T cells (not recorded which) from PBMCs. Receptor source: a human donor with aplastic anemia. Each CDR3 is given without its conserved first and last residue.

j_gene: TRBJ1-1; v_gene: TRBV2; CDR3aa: AGTLNTEAF
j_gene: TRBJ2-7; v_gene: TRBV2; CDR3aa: ASSVGDGDYEQY
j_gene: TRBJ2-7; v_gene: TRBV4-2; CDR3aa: ASSQEAGPYEQY
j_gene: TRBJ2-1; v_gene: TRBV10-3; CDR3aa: AISEPVKLLNEQF
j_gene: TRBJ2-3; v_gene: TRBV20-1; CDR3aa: SARDLGTSGRADTQY
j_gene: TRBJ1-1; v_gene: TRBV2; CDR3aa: ASSVRGNTEAF
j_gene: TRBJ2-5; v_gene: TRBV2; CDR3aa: ASGPSMGETQY
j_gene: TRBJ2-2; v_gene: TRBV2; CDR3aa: ARGQLANTGELF
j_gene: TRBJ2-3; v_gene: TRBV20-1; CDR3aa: SACTGITVTDTQY
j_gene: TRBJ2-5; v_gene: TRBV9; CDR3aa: ASSVYGGGAETQY
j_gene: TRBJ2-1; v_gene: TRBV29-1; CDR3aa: SVEQAGQWSSYNEQF
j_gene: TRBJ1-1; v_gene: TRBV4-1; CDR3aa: ASSQTGGETEAF
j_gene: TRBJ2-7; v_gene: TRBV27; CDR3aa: ASSLYGQGGEQY
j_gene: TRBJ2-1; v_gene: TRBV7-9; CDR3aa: ASSLGSQGAFSNTGVNEQF
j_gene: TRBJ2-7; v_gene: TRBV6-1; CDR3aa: ASNGGTSYEQY
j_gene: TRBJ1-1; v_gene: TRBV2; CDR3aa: ASSPSRQGGTEAF
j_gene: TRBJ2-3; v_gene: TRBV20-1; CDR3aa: SAADTSTDTQY
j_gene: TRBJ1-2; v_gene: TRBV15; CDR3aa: ATIAPTMSSSSGQGHGYT
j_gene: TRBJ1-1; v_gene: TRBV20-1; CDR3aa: SATGSNLEAF
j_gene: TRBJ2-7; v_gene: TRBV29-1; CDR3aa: SVEDRRGYEQY
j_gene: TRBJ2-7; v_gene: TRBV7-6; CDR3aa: ASSLATGTGCYEQY
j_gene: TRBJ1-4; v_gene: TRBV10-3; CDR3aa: AISGRDRGLSNEKLF
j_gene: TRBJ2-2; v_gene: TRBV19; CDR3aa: ASSRRTGSGAGELF
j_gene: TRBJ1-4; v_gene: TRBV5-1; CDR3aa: ASSYRGQTNEKLF
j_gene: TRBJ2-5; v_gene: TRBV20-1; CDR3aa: SARLAGGTQETQY
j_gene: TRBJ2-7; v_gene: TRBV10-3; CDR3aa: AISASLNSYEQY
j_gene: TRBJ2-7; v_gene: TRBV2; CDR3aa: ASSLVGTLH
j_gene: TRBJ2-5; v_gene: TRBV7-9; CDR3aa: ASSDDLQGLAQETQY
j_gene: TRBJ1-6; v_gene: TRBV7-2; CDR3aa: ASSLEGRYNSPLH
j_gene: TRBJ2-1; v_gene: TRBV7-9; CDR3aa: ASITGQDGQF
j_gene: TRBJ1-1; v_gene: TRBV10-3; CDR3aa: AIGADGFYTEAF
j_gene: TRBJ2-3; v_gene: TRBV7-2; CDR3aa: ASSHQRLKPPDTQY
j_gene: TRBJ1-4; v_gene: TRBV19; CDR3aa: ASSIRGEKLF
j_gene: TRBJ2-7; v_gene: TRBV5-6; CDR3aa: ASSLALREQY
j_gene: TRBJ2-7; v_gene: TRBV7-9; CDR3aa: ASSLPTGLAGYEQY
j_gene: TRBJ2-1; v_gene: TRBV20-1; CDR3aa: SARGRGGIVGQNNEQF
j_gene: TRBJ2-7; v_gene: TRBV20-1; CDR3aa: SASPTNFVQY
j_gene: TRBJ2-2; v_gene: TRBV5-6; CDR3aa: ASGPVAGENTGELF
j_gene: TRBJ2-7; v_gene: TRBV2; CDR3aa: ASSPPAGFYEQY
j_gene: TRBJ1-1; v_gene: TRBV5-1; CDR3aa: ASSDSGTGITEAF
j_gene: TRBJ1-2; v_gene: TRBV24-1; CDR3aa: ATSDFAGIGYT
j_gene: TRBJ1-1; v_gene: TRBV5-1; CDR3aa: ASSTQGAYAEAF
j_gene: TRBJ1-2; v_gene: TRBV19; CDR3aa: ASSPGQGWYGYT
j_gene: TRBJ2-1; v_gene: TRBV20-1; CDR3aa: SARVTTYNEQF